This T cell receptor beta chain was documented in a study of blood T cell repertoires in COVID-19. The wider study: From T cells, B-cell-depleted T cells, or PBMCs came the material, which was cDNA or gDNA.

The data were produced by immunoSEQ multiplex PCR, yet TCRdb's version contains in-frame clones alone and is incomplete. Of some 68,000 clones in the sample, approximately 89% were seen once. This clone occurred once. Germline V gene sequence: CDR1 SGHRS, CDR2 YFSETQ. The length of the CDR3 is 15 residues. Trimming at V came to 4 bases and at J to 6 bases, leaving 7 bases not matched to a gene. The TCR originated in a man aged 45-65 years with active COVID-19. V is TRBV5-1 and J is TRBJ2-1; 10 nucleotides match TRBD1. What was sequenced was peripheral blood. CDR3 loop: CASSTLGQGINEQFF. In DNA, the CDR3 is TGCGCCAGCAGCACACTGGGACAGGGGATCAATGAGCAGTTCTTC.